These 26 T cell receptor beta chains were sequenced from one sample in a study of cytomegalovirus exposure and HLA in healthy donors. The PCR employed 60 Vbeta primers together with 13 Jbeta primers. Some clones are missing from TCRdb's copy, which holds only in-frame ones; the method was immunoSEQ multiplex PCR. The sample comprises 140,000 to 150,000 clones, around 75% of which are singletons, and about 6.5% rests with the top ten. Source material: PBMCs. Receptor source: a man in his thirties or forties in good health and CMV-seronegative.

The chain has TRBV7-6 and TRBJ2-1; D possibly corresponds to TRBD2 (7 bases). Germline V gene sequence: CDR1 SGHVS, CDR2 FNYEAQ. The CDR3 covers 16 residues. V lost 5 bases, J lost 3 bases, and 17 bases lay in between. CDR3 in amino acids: CASSPSGGAYYNEQFF. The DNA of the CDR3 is TGTGCCAGCAGCCCTAGTGGGGGGGCCTACTACAATGAGCAGTTCTTC.

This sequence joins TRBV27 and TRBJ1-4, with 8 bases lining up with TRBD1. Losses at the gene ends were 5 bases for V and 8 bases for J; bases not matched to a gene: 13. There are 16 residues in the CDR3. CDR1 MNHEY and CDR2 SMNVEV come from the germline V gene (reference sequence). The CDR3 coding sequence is TGTGCCAGCAGTGCGGACCCAGGGGGCAGGGTAGAAAAACTGTTTTTT. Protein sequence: CASSADPGGRVEKLFF.

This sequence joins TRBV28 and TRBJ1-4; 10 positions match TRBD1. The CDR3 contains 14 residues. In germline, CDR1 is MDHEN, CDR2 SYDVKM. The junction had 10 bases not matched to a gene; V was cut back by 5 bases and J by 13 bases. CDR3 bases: TGTGCCAGCAGTCTACCGGGACAGGGGCTCGTACTGTTTTTT. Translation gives CASSLPGQGLVLFF. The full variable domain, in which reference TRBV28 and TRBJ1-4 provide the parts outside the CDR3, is DVKVTQSSRYLVKRTGEKVFLECVQDMDHENMFWYRQDPGLGLRLIYFSYDVKMKEKGDIPEGYSVSREKKERFSLILESASTNQTSMYLCASSLPGQGLVLFFGSGTQLSVL.

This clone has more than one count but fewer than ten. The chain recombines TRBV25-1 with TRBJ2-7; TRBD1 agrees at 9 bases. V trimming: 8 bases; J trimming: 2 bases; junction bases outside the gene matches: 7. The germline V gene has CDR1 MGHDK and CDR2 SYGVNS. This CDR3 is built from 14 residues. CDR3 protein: CASWGQGETYEQYF. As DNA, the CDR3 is TGTGCCAGCTGGGGACAGGGAGAAACCTACGAGCAGTACTTC.

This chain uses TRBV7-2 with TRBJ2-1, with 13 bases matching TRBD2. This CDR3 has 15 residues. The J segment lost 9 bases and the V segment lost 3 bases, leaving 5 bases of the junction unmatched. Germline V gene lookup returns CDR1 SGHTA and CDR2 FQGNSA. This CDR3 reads CASSFTSGRAGEQFF. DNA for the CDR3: TGTGCCAGCAGCTTTACTAGCGGGAGGGCGGGTGAGCAGTTCTTC.

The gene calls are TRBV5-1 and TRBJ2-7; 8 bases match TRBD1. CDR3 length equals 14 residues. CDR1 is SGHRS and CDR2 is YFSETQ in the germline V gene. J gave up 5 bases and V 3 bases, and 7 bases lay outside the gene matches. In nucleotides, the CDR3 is TGCGCCAGCAGCTCCAGGACAGGGAGCAACGAGCAGTACTTC. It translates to CASSSRTGSNEQYF.

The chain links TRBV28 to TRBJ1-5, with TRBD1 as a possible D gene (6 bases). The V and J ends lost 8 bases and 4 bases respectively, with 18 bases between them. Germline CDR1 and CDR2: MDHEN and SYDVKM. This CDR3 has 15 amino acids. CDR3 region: CASVPTPGVNQPQHF. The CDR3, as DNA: TGTGCCAGCGTACCGACTCCAGGGGTGAATCAGCCCCAGCATTTT.

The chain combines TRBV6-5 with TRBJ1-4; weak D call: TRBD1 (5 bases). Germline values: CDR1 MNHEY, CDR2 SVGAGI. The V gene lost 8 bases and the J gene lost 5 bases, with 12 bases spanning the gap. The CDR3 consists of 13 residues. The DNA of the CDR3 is TGTGCCAGCTCGCAACGGACAAATGAAAAACTGTTTTTT. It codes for CASSQRTNEKLFF.

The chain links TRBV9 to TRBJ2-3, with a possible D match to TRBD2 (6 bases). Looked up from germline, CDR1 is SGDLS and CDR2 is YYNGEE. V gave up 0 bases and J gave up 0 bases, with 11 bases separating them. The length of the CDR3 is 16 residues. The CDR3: CASSVVAEASTDTQYF. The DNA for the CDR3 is TGTGCCAGCAGCGTAGTAGCGGAGGCGAGCACAGATACGCAGTATTTT.

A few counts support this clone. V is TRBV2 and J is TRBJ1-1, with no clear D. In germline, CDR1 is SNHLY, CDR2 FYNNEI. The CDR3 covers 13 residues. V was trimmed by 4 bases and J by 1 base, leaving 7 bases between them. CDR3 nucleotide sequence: TGTGCCAGCAGTGTGGAGGAGAACACTGAAGCTTTCTTT. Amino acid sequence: CASSVEENTEAFF.

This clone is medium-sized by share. DNA for the CDR3: TGTGCCAGCAGATTCGACAGGGGGAATTCTGAAGCTTTCTTT. It codes for CASRFDRGNSEAFF. The J gene is TRBJ1-1, the V gene TRBV6-5; 9 bases agree with TRBD1. Germline V gene data show CDR1 as MNHEY and CDR2 as SVGAGI. The ends lost 6 bases at V and 6 bases at J; junction bases unmatched: 8. This CDR3 has 14 amino acids.

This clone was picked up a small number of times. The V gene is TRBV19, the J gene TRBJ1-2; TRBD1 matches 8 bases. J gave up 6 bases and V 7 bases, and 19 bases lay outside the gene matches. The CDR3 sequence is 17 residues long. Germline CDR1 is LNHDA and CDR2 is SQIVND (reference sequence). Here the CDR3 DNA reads TGTGCCAGTACCCCCGGCCGAGACAGGGGATTTCGGAATGGCTACACCTTC. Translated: CASTPGRDRGFRNGYTF.

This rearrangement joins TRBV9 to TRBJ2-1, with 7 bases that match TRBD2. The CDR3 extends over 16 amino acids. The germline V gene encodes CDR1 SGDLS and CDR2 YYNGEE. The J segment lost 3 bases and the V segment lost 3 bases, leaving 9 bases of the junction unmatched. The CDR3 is CASSALWAGVYNEQFF. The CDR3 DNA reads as TGTGCCAGCAGCGCCCTCTGGGCGGGGGTCTACAATGAGCAGTTCTTC.

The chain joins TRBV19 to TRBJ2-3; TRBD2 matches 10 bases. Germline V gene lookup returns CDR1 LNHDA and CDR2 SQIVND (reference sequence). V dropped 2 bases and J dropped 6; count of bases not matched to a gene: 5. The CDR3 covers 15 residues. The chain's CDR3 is CASSISGRAFDTQYF. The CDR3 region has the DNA TGTGCCAGTAGTATAAGCGGGAGGGCCTTCGATACGCAGTATTTT. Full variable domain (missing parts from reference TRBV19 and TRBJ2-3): DGGITQSPKYLFRKEGQNVTLSCEQNLNHDAMYWYRQDPGQGLRLIYYSQIVNDFQKGDIAEGYSVSREKKESFPLTVTSAQKNPTAFYLCASSISGRAFDTQYFGPGTRLTVL.

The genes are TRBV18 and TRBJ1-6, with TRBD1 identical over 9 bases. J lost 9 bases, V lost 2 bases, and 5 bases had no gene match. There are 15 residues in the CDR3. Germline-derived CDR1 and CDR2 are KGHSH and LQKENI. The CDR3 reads CASSPGQGNGSPLHF. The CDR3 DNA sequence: TGTGCCAGCTCACCAGGACAGGGGAACGGTTCACCCCTCCACTTT.

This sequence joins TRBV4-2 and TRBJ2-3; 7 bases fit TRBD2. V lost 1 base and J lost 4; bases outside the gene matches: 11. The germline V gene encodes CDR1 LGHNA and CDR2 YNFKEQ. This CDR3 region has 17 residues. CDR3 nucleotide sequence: TGTGCCAGCAGCCAAGTGAGAACTGGGGAGGGACCAGATACGCAGTATTTT. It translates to CASSQVRTGEGPDTQYF.

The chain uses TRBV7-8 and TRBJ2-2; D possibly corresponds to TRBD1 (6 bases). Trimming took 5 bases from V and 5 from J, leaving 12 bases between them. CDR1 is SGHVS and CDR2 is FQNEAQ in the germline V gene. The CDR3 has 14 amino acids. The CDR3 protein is CASSTYRVTGELFF. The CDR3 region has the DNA TGTGCCAGCAGCACGTACAGGGTGACCGGGGAGCTGTTTTTT.

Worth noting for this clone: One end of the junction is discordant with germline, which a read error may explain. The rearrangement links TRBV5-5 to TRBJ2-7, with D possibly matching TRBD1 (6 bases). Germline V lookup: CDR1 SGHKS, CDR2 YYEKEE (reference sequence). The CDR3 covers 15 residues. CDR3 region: CASSLGIQGAGEQYF. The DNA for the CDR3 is TGTGCCAGCAGTTTGGGGATACAGGGTGCAGGCGAGCAGTACTTC.

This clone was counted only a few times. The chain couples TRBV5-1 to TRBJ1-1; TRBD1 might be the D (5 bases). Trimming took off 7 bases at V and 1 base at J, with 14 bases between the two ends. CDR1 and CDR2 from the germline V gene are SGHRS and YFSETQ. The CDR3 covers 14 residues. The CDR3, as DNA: TGCGCCAGCGGATCCGGGACTCAGAACACTGAAGCTTTCTTT. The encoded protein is CASGSGTQNTEAFF.

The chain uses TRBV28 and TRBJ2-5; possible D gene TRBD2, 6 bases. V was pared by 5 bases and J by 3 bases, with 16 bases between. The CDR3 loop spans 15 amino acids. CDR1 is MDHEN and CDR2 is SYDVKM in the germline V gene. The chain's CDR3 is CASSTPGGAEETQYF. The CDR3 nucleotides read TGTGCCAGCAGTACCCCTGGAGGGGCCGAAGAGACCCAGTACTTC.

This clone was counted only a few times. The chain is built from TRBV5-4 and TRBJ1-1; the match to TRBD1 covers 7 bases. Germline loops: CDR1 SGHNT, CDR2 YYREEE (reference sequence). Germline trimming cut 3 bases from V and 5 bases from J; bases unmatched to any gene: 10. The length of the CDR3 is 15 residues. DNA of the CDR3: TGTGCCAGCAGCTCACGAAGACAGGGCGAAACTGAAGCTTTCTTT. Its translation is CASSSRRQGETEAFF.

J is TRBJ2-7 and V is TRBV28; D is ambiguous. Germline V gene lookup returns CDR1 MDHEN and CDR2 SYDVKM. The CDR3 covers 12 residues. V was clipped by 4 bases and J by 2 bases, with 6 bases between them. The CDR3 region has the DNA TGTGCCAGCAGTTCTAGGACCTACGAGCAGTACTTC. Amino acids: CASSSRTYEQYF.

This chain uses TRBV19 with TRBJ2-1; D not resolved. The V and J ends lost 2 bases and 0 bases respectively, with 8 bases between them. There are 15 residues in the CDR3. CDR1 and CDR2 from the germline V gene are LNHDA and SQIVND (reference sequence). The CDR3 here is CASSISVSSYNEQFF. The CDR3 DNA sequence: TGTGCCAGTAGTATAAGCGTCAGCTCCTACAATGAGCAGTTCTTC.

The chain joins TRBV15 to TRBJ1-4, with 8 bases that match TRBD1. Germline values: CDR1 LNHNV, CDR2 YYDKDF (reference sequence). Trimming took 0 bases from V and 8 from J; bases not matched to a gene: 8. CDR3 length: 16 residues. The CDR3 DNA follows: TGTGCCACCAGCAGAGATGGACAGGGACGGGAAGAAAAACTGTTTTTT. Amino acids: CATSRDGQGREEKLFF.

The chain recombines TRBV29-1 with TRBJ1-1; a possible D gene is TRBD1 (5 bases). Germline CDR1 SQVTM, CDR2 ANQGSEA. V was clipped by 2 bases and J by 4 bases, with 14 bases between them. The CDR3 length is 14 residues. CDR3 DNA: TGCAGCGTTGAAAGAGGAGGGGTCGGCACTGAAGCTTTCTTT. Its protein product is CSVERGGVGTEAFF.

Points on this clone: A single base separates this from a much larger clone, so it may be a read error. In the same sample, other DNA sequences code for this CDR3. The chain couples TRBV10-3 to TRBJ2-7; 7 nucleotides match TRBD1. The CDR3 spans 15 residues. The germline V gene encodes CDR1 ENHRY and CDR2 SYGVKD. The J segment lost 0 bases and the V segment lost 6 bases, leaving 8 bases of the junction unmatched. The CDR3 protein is CAIRPGTGDSYEQYF. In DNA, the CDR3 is TGTGCCATCAGGCCCGGAACAGGGGACTCCTACGAGCAGTACTTC.